Listed here is a single T cell receptor (beta chain). Its antigen is still unknown. The PCR was carried out with 60 Vbeta primers and 13 Jbeta primers. Using immunoSEQ multiplex PCR, the repertoire was profiled, and TCRdb retains in-frame clones only, with some absent. The sample table includes tens of thousands of clones. The entry originates in a study of cytomegalovirus exposure and HLA in healthy donors. Study-level points and caveats: With DRB1 most and HLA-C fewest, TCR association rates differed between HLA loci in a later analysis.

Per germline, CDR1 SGHVS and CDR2 FNYEAQ. Trimming at V came to 1 base and at J to 2 bases, leaving 2 bases not matched to a gene. The CDR3 has 14 amino acids. The clonotype was recovered from a man aged 50 or older in good health and CMV-seropositive. The specimen was PBMCs. This chain uses TRBV7-6 with TRBJ2-7; 7 positions agree with TRBD2. As DNA, the CDR3 is TGTGCCAGCAGCTTAGAAGCGGGACCCTACGAGCAGTACGTC. Translation: CASSLEAGPYEQYV.